The present T cell receptor (beta chain) was sequenced within a study of blood T cells in healthy people across ages. This clonotype was seen many times. This CDR3 is 19 amino acids long. V lost 4 bases to trimming and J lost 0 bases; unmatched junction nucleotides: 14. Germline CDR1 SGHRS, CDR2 YFSETQ. A second PCR of roughly 7 to 11 cycles used a sample-barcoded 5' primer and a J-beta primer mix. Carrying 12 random nucleotides, a template-switch adaptor labeled each individual cDNA molecule. TCRdb reanalysed the 5' RACE reads using MiXCR and keeps one entry per CDR3 protein. Among 650,000 to 800,000 distinct CDR3 sequences listed, roughly half were seen once. There were at least 6 micrograms of total RNA extracted from every sample.

This clonotype originated in a woman aged 80 or over in good health. This chain links TRBV5-1 with TRBJ2-1, with 9 positions matching TRBD2. Sequenced input: blood. DNA for the CDR3: TGCGCCAGCAGCCCACCCCTCCCTGGCGGGGGGGACTCCTACAATGAGCAGTTCTTC. This gives the protein CASSPPLPGGGDSYNEQFF. Using reference TRBV5-1 and TRBJ2-1 for the parts outside the CDR3, the full variable domain is KAGVTQTPRYLIKTRGQQVTLSCSPISGHRSVSWYQQTPGQGLQFLFEYFSETQRNKGNFPGRFSGRQFSNSRSEMNVSTLELGDSALYLCASSPPLPGGGDSYNEQFFGPGTRLTVL.